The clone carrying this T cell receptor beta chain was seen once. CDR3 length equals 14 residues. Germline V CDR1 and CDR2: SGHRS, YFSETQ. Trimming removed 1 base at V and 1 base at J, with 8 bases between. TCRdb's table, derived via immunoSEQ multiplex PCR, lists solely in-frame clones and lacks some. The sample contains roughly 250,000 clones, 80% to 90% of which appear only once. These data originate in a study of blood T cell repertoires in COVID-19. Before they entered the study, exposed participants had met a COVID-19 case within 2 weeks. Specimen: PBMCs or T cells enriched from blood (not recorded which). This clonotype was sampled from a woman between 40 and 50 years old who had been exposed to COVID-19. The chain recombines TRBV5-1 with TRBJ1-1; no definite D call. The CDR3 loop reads CASSLNGGNTEAFF. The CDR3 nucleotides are TGCGCCAGCAGCTTGAATGGAGGGAACACTGAAGCTTTCTTT.